A single sample is the source of the 31 T cell receptor beta chains below, sequenced in a study of CD8 T cells in Susac syndrome. Reverse transcription of roughly 0.5 to 1 ug RNA used random hexamers. TCRdb fed the immunoSEQ multiplex PCR reads into MiXCR, producing one record per CDR3 protein. Of 400,000 to 550,000 distinct CDR3 sequences in the sample, more than 70% are singletons; the top ten hold about 0.12%. Input material: CD8+ T cells from PBMCs. The receptors shown here come from a human donor with multiple sclerosis.

The genes are TRBV19 and TRBJ1-1; 8 bases align to TRBD1. Per germline, CDR1 LNHDA and CDR2 SQIVND (reference sequence). There are 16 residues in the CDR3. V trimming: 5 bases; J trimming: 0 bases; junction bases outside the gene matches: 8. The DNA of the CDR3 is TGTGCCAGTAGTCAACCCCGGGGACAGGTGAACACTGAAGCTTTCTTT. Translating gives CASSQPRGQVNTEAFF.

The chain carries TRBV7-2 and TRBJ2-1, with D possibly matching TRBD1 (6 bases). Germline assignment: CDR1 SGHTA and CDR2 FQGNSA. This CDR3 is 17 amino acids long. Trimming took off 4 bases at V and 6 bases at J, with 22 bases between the two ends. CDR3 region: CASSSPPREGERNEQFF. The CDR3 nucleotides are TGTGCCAGCAGCTCGCCGCCTAGAGAGGGGGAACGCAATGAGCAGTTCTTC.

A few counts support this clonotype. The chain is built from TRBV29-1 and TRBJ1-1, with unresolved D. This CDR3 is 12 amino acids long. V shed 1 base and J shed 10 bases, with 13 bases lying between them. Germline V gene data show CDR1 as SQVTM and CDR2 as ANQGSEA. The CDR3 loop is CSVEGPTEGAFF. The CDR3 bases are TGCAGCGTTGAAGGGCCCACTGAGGGAGCTTTCTTT.

The CDR3 protein is CASSKEGCTGELFF. In DNA, the CDR3 is TGTGCCAGTAGTAAGGAGGGGTGCACCGGGGAGCTGTTTTTT. This chain uses TRBV19 with TRBJ2-2; maybe TRBD2 (6 bases). Per germline, CDR1 LNHDA and CDR2 SQIVND (reference sequence). This CDR3 spans 14 amino acids. V was clipped by 4 bases and J by 4 bases, with 10 bases between them.

The rearrangement links TRBV6-5 to TRBJ1-1; D not certain. CDR1 and CDR2 (germline): MNHEY, SVGAGI. The germline V and J ends were trimmed by 7 bases and 0 bases, with 9 bases remaining between them. This CDR3 is 13 amino acids long. In DNA, the CDR3 is TGTGCCAGCAACTTAGGGCTGAACACTGAAGCTTTCTTT. Translating it yields CASNLGLNTEAFF.

The chain has TRBV3-1 and TRBJ2-1, with 14 bases matching TRBD2. There are 15 residues in the CDR3. Germline lookup yields CDR1 LGHDT and CDR2 YNNKEL (reference sequence). V shed 6 bases, J shed 7 bases, and the junction held 5 bases outside the gene matches. CDR3 amino acids: CASRGTSGRGNEQFF. DNA for the CDR3: TGTGCCAGCAGGGGGACTAGCGGGAGAGGGAATGAGCAGTTCTTC.

The chain employs TRBV4-1 and TRBJ1-5, with unresolved D. Germline lookup yields CDR1 MGHRA and CDR2 YSYEKL. Trimming took 1 base from V and 7 from J, leaving 8 bases between them. The CDR3 is 13 residues long. The CDR3, as DNA: TGCGCCAGCAGCCAAGCTGGCAGCCAGCCCCAGCATTTT. This translates into CASSQAGSQPQHF.

The chain uses TRBV11-3 and TRBJ2-1, with 7 bases fitting TRBD1. V trimming: 5 bases; J trimming: 7 bases; junction bases outside the gene matches: 11. Germline values: CDR1 SGHNT, CDR2 YENEEA. The CDR3 runs to 15 residues. CDR3 sequence reads: CASSERQGALNEQFF. The DNA of the CDR3 is TGTGCCAGCAGCGAGAGACAGGGTGCGTTAAATGAGCAGTTCTTC.

The chain combines TRBV2 with TRBJ1-2; TRBD1 is a possible D gene (5 bases). The CDR3 contains 11 residues. The V gene lost 4 bases and the J gene lost 9 bases, with 9 bases spanning the gap. CDR1 is SNHLY and CDR2 is FYNNEI in the germline V gene. The CDR3 here is CASSAGVSYTF. The DNA for the CDR3 is TGTGCCAGCAGTGCGGGGGTTAGCTACACCTTC.

The genes are TRBV6-5 and TRBJ2-1; the D gene could be TRBD1 or TRBD2 (6 bases each). The germline V gene encodes CDR1 MNHEY and CDR2 SVGAGI. The length of the CDR3 is 15 residues. With 9 bases removed from V and 4 bases from J, the gap between germline ends came to 19 bases. For the CDR3, the DNA is TGTGCCAGTAGCAGGGGAGGTCCCGGTTACAATGAGCAGTTCTTC. The encoded protein is CASSRGGPGYNEQFF.

The chain couples TRBV15 to TRBJ2-5; D remains unclear. The germline V gene encodes CDR1 LNHNV and CDR2 YYDKDF (reference sequence). With 3 bases removed from V and 5 bases from J, the gap between germline ends came to 13 bases. CDR3 size: 14 residues. This CDR3 is CATSSRFEAETQYF. The CDR3, as DNA: TGTGCCACCAGCAGCCGATTTGAGGCGGAGACCCAGTACTTC.

The chain uses TRBV4-1 and TRBJ2-3, with 10 bases lining up with TRBD2. The germline V gene has CDR1 MGHRA and CDR2 YSYEKL. The CDR3 covers 16 residues. After removal of 1 base from V and 2 bases from J, the junction contained 3 bases not matched to a gene. CDR3 sequence (DNA): TGCGCCAGCAGCCAAGGGACTAGCGGTTACACAGATACGCAGTATTTT. This encodes CASSQGTSGYTDTQYF.

This clonotype was seen a handful of times. The chain carries TRBV5-1 and TRBJ2-2; TRBD2 matches at 10 bases. The CDR3 is made up of 18 amino acids. V gave up 1 base and J gave up 4 bases; unmatched junction bases: 10. CDR1 SGHRS and CDR2 YFSETQ come from the germline V gene. CDR3 in DNA: TGCGCCAGCAGCTTGTACCCAGCGGGGGGGCGTAGCACCGGGGAGCTGTTTTTT. Translated: CASSLYPAGGRSTGELFF.

The chain carries TRBV6-4 and TRBJ2-2; D remains ambiguous. V lost 3 bases to trimming and J lost 1 base, with 12 bases between them. Germline V gene lookup returns CDR1 MRHNA and CDR2 SNTAGT. The CDR3 extends over 16 amino acids. CDR3 nucleotides: TGTGCCAGCAGTGAACGGGCCTTCCAGAACACCGGGGAGCTGTTTTTT. Translated, it gives CASSERAFQNTGELFF.

The count of this clonotype is one. The V gene is TRBV2, the J gene TRBJ2-3; D is undetermined. Germline assignment: CDR1 SNHLY and CDR2 FYNNEI. The CDR3 length is 13 residues. V gave up 2 bases and J gave up 0 bases, with 3 bases separating them. CDR3 coding DNA: TGTGCCAGCAGTGAAACTAGCACAGATACGCAGTATTTT. It is translated as CASSETSTDTQYF.

The chain joins TRBV6-5 to TRBJ1-5, with D perhaps TRBD1 (6 bases). From germline, CDR1 is MNHEY and CDR2 SVGAGI. CDR3 length: 13 residues. Trimming cost V 4 bases and J 4 bases, with 8 bases left between them. Here the CDR3 reads CASSSDRNQPQHF. CDR3 DNA sequence: TGTGCCAGCAGTTCGGACAGAAATCAGCCCCAGCATTTT.

The gene calls are TRBV2 and TRBJ1-2; D gene unclear. The CDR3 is 12 amino acids. The germline V and J ends were trimmed by 9 bases and 4 bases, with 12 bases remaining between them. Germline loops: CDR1 SNHLY, CDR2 FYNNEI. CDR3 DNA: TGTGCCAGGGGCCCCTATCCCTATGGCTACACCTTC. Translating gives CARGPYPYGYTF.

The CDR3 coding sequence is TGTGCCAGCAGTTTATTTGCTAGCGGCGACACAGATACGCAGTATTTT. Its protein product is CASSLFASGDTDTQYF. V usage is TRBV27 and J usage is TRBJ2-3; 7 bases align to TRBD2. Trimming took 1 base from V and 2 from J; bases not matched to a gene: 6. CDR3 size: 16 residues. From germline, CDR1 is MNHEY and CDR2 SMNVEV (reference sequence).

This chain joins TRBV4-2 and TRBJ2-1, with 12 bases matching TRBD1. In germline, CDR1 is LGHNA, CDR2 YNFKEQ. This CDR3 contains 17 residues. V lost 0 bases to trimming and J lost 4 bases; unmatched junction nucleotides: 4. The CDR3 sequence is CASSQEGGQGAYNEQFF. The CDR3 coding sequence is TGTGCCAGCAGCCAAGAGGGGGGACAGGGGGCTTACAATGAGCAGTTCTTC.

V gene TRBV15 combines with J gene TRBJ2-1; TRBD2 matches at 9 bases. J lost 1 base, V lost 5 bases, and 6 bases had no gene match. CDR3 size: 16 residues. The germline V gene has CDR1 LNHNV and CDR2 YYDKDF (reference sequence). The CDR3 DNA follows: TGTGCCACCAGCGGTAGCGGGGGAAGGTCCTACAATGAGCAGTTCTTC. Translated, it gives CATSGSGGRSYNEQFF. Full variable domain (rest looked up from reference TRBV15 and TRBJ2-1): DAMVIQNPRYQVTQFGKPVTLSCSQTLNHNVMYWYQQKSSQAPKLLFHYYDKDFNNEADTPDNFQSRRPNTSFCFLDIRSPGLGDTAMYLCATSGSGGRSYNEQFFGPGTRLTVL.

V gene TRBV12-5 combines with J gene TRBJ2-1, with TRBD2 matching 9 bases. The length of the CDR3 is 17 residues. Germline CDR1 is LGHNT and CDR2 is FRNRAP. The junction had 13 bases not matched to a gene; V was cut back by 4 bases and J by 6 bases. The CDR3 DNA follows: TGTGCTAGTGGTTCTACCCCGGATGATAGCGGGAGCAATGAGCAGTTCTTC. As protein: CASGSTPDDSGSNEQFF.

The CDR3 here is CASREPWRSNNEQFF. CDR3 sequence (DNA): TGTGCCAGCAGGGAGCCTTGGCGGAGTAACAATGAGCAGTTCTTC. V and J are TRBV5-5 and TRBJ2-1; no definite D call. The germline gives CDR1 SGHKS, CDR2 YYEKEE (reference sequence). Trimming cost V 5 bases and J 5 bases, with 17 bases left between them. CDR3 length: 15 residues.

In this sample, this clonotype turned up once. V is TRBV27 and J is TRBJ2-1, with D possibly matching TRBD1 (6 bases). The CDR3 totals 12 residues. The germline V gene encodes CDR1 MNHEY and CDR2 SMNVEV (reference sequence). Trimming shortened V by 5 bases and J by 8 bases, and 10 bases separated the two germline ends. The CDR3 region has the DNA TGTGCCAGCAGTGTAACAGGGCATGAGCAGTTCTTC. Its protein is CASSVTGHEQFF.

The chain uses TRBV28 and TRBJ1-1; D is possibly TRBD1 (5 bases). This CDR3 is 13 amino acids long. Germline V CDR1 and CDR2: MDHEN, SYDVKM. V was trimmed by 7 bases and J by 3 bases, leaving 12 bases between them. The chain's CDR3 is CASTQTGYTEAFF. The CDR3, as DNA: TGTGCCAGCACCCAAACAGGATACACTGAAGCTTTCTTT.

This clonotype showed up just once. The rearrangement joins TRBV5-1 to TRBJ2-2; D not resolved. In germline, CDR1 is SGHRS, CDR2 YFSETQ. V dropped 5 bases and J dropped 3 bases, with 8 bases sitting between them. The length of the CDR3 is 13 residues. In DNA, the CDR3 is TGCGCCAGCAGACTGGGGTACACCGGGGAGCTGTTTTTT. As protein: CASRLGYTGELFF. Full variable domain (missing parts from reference TRBV5-1 and TRBJ2-2): KAGVTQTPRYLIKTRGQQVTLSCSPISGHRSVSWYQQTPGQGLQFLFEYFSETQRNKGNFPGRFSGRQFSNSRSEMNVSTLELGDSALYLCASRLGYTGELFFGEGSRLTVL.

The V gene is TRBV3-1, the J gene TRBJ1-1; D gene uncertain. V was pared by 6 bases and J by 1 base, with 12 bases between. The CDR3 is 14 residues long. CDR1 is LGHDT, CDR2 YNNKEL, per germline (reference sequence). The CDR3 DNA reads as TGTGCCAGCAGTTTCACCGGGAAGAACACTGAAGCTTTCTTT. Residues: CASSFTGKNTEAFF.

V and J are TRBV4-1 and TRBJ2-1; 11 bases fit TRBD2. Per the germline V gene, CDR1 is MGHRA and CDR2 is YSYEKL. V dropped 4 bases and J dropped 8; count of bases not matched to a gene: 7. This CDR3 has 15 amino acids. The CDR3 reads CASSLELAGAYEQFF. As DNA, the CDR3 is TGCGCCAGCAGCCTAGAACTAGCGGGGGCTTATGAGCAGTTCTTC.

The chain combines TRBV20-1 with TRBJ1-5; D remains ambiguous. From germline, CDR1 is DFQATT and CDR2 SNEGSKA (reference sequence). This CDR3 has 14 amino acids. Trimming left V 3 bases short and J 0 bases short, with 9 bases between. The CDR3, as DNA: TGCAGTGCTAGTACAGAAAATAGCAATCAGCCCCAGCATTTT. It yields the protein CSASTENSNQPQHF.

This clonotype turned up a few times. The J gene is TRBJ1-1, the V gene TRBV9, with 10 nucleotides matching TRBD1. V lost 3 bases, J lost 8 bases, and 1 base stayed unmatched. In germline, CDR1 is SGDLS, CDR2 YYNGEE. The CDR3 is 12 amino acids. CDR3 residues: CASSGGQGEAFF. As DNA, the CDR3 is TGTGCCAGCAGCGGGGGACAGGGGGAAGCTTTCTTT.

With respect to this clonotype: One junction end does not reproduce the germline sequence, and a read error may be involved. The DNA for the CDR3 is TGTGCTAGCAGCCTCGACCTACCCCGGGAGACCCAGTACTTC. Translated, it gives CASSLDLPRETQYF. J is TRBJ2-5 and V is TRBV7-7; no definite D call. The CDR3 is 14 amino acids. Germline V gene lookup returns CDR1 SSHAT and CDR2 FNYEAQ (reference sequence).

This clonotype was counted only a few times. The rearrangement links TRBV5-1 to TRBJ2-1, with 8 nucleotides matching TRBD1. Trimming at V came to 3 bases and at J to 10 bases, leaving 9 bases not matched to a gene. The CDR3 contains 14 residues. Germline V gene data show CDR1 as SGHRS and CDR2 as YFSETQ. CDR3 region: CASSSGQGAYEQFF. CDR3 in DNA: TGCGCCAGCAGCTCGGGGCAGGGGGCCTACGAGCAGTTCTTC.